This entry lists 3 T cell receptor beta chains sequenced from one sample in a study of graft-versus-host responses after intestinal transplantation. The table came from immunoSEQ multiplex PCR; TCRdb's copy has only in-frame clones and leaves some out. This sample yields about 150,000 clones, of which approximately 91% are seen a single time; roughly 0.19% belongs to the top ten. Their antigens remain unidentified. The source material was unstimulated CD4+ T cells sorted from spleen or lymph node cells, sampled before intestinal transplant. These receptors were taken from a human donor who received an intestinal transplant.

The chain uses TRBV9 and TRBJ2-2, with TRBD2 matching over 9 bases. Germline values: CDR1 SGDLS, CDR2 YYNGEE. The CDR3 consists of 17 residues. Germline trimming cut 1 base from V and 4 bases from J; bases unmatched to any gene: 8. This CDR3 reads CASSVLAGSGSTGELFF. CDR3 nucleotide sequence: TGTGCCAGCAGCGTATTGGCGGGTAGCGGGAGCACCGGGGAGCTGTTTTTT.

The rearrangement joins TRBV27 to TRBJ1-4, with 8 bases aligning to TRBD1. V shed 4 bases, J shed 8 bases, and the junction held 9 bases outside the gene matches. CDR1 is MNHEY, CDR2 SMNVEV, per germline (reference sequence). This CDR3 has 15 amino acids. In DNA, the CDR3 is TGTGCCAGCAGTTACGGACAGGGCAATGGAGAAAAACTGTTTTTT. Its translation is CASSYGQGNGEKLFF.

V and J are TRBV28 and TRBJ2-5; 8 bases match TRBD1. The CDR3 contains 15 residues. V was clipped by 3 bases and J by 4 bases; unmatched bases: 7. The germline gives CDR1 MDHEN, CDR2 SYDVKM. CDR3 in amino acids: CASSLPTGGGETQYF. CDR3 DNA sequence: TGTGCCAGCAGTTTGCCCACAGGGGGAGGAGAGACCCAGTACTTC.